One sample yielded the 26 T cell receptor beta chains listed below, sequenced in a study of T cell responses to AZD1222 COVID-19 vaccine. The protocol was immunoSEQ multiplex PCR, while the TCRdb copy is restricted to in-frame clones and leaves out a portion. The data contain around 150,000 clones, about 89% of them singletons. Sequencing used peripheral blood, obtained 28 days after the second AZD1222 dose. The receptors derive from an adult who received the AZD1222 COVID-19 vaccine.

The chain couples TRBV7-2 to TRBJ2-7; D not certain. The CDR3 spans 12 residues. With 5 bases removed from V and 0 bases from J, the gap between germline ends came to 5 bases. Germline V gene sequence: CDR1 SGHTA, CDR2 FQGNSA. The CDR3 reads CASSPTSYEQYF. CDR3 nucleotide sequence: TGTGCCAGCAGCCCGACCTCCTACGAGCAGTACTTC.

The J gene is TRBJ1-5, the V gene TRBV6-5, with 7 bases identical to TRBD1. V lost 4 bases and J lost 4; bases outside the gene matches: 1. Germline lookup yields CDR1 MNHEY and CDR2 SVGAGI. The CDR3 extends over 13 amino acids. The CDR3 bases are TGTGCCAGCAGTTCGACAGGGAATCAGCCCCAGCATTTT. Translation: CASSSTGNQPQHF.

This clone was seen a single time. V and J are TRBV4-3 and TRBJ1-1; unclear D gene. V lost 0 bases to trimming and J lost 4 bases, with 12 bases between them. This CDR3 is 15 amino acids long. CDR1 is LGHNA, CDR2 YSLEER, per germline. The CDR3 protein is CASSQDWNRGTEAFF. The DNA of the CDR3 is TGCGCCAGCAGCCAAGATTGGAACCGAGGCACTGAAGCTTTCTTT.

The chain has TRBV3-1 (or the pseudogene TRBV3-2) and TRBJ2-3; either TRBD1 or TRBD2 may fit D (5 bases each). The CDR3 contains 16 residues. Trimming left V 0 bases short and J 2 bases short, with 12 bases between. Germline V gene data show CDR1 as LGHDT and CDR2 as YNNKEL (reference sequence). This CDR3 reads CASSQDSGQITDTQYF. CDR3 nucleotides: TGTGCCAGCAGCCAAGACTCGGGGCAGATCACAGATACGCAGTATTTT.

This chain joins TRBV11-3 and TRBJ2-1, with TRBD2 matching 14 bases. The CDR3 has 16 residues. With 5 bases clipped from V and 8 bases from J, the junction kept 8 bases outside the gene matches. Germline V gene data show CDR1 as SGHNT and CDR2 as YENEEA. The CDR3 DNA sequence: TGTGCCAGCAGCAACAGGGGGACTAGCGGGAGATATGAGCAGTTCTTC. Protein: CASSNRGTSGRYEQFF.

The chain's CDR3 is CASSNNSPLHF. Written as DNA, the CDR3 is TGTGCCAGCAGCAATAATTCACCCCTCCACTTT. The chain employs TRBV27 and TRBJ1-6; D ambiguous. Trimming took 6 bases from V and 5 from J, leaving 2 bases between them. The CDR3 is made up of 11 amino acids. CDR1 and CDR2 (germline): MNHEY, SMNVEV (reference sequence).

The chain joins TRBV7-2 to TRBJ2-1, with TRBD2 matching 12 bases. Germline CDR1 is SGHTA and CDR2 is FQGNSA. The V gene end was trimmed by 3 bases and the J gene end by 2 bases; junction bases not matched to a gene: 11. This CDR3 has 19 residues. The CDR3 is CASSFVRLAGGGAYNEQFF. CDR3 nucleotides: TGTGCCAGCAGCTTTGTGAGGCTAGCGGGAGGGGGGGCCTACAATGAGCAGTTCTTC.

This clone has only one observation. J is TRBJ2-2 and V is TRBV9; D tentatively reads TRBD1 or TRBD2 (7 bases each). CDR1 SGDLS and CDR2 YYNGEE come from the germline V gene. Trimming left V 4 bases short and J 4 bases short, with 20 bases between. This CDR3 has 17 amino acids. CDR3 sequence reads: CASSTPGRGRGTGELFF. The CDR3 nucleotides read TGTGCCAGCAGCACCCCGGGGAGGGGGCGGGGCACCGGGGAGCTGTTTTTT.

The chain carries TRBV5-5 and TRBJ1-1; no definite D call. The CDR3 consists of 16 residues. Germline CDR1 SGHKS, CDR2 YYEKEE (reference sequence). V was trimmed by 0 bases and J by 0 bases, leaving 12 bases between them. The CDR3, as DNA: TGTGCCAGCAGCTTGGCCAGGTCGTCTATGAACACTGAAGCTTTCTTT. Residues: CASSLARSSMNTEAFF.

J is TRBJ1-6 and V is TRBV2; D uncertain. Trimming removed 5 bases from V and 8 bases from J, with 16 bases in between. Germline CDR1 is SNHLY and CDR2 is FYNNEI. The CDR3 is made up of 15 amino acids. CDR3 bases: TGTGCCAGCAGTCAATTCGAAAACTGGGATTCACCCCTCCACTTT. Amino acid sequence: CASSQFENWDSPLHF.

This CDR3 is CASRPHGQGGEAFF. Here the CDR3 DNA reads TGTGCCAGTAGGCCGCACGGACAGGGCGGTGAGGCTTTCTTT. The chain carries TRBV7-9 and TRBJ1-1, with 8 bases lining up with TRBD1. The V and J ends lost 9 bases and 11 bases, in that order; junction bases with no gene match: 17. The CDR3 length is 14 residues. Germline V gene lookup returns CDR1 SEHNR and CDR2 FQNEAQ (reference sequence). Together with reference TRBV7-9 and TRBJ1-1, the CDR3 gives the full variable domain: DTGVSQNPRHKITKRGQNVTFRCDPISEHNRLYWYRQTLGQGPEFLTYFQNEAQLEKSRLLSDRFSAERPKGSFSTLEIQRTEQGDSAMYLCASRPHGQGGEAFFGQGTRLTVV.

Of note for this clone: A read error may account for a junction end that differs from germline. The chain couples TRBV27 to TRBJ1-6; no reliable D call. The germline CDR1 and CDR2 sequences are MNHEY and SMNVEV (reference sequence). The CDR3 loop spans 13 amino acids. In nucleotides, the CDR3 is TGTGCCAGCGGTTTGGGTCCTAATTCACCCCTCCACTTT. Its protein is CASGLGPNSPLHF.

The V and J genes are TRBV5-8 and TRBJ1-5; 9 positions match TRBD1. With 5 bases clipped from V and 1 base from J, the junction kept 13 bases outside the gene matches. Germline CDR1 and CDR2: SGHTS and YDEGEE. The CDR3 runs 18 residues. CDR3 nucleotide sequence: TGTGCCAGCAGTAGCGGACAGGGGCCCCTCCTCAGCAATCAGCCCCAGCATTTT. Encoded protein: CASSSGQGPLLSNQPQHF.

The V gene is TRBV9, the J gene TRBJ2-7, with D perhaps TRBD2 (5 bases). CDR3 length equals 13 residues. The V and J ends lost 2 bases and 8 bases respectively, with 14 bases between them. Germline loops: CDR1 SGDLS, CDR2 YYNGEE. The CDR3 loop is CASSVRTQDKQYF. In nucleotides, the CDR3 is TGTGCCAGCAGCGTCCGGACTCAAGACAAGCAGTACTTC.

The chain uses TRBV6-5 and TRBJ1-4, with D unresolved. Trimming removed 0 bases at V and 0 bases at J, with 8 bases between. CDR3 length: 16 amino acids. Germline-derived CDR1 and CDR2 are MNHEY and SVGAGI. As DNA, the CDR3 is TGTGCCAGCAGTTACTCTAATCGACCAACTAATGAAAAACTGTTTTTT. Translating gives CASSYSNRPTNEKLFF.

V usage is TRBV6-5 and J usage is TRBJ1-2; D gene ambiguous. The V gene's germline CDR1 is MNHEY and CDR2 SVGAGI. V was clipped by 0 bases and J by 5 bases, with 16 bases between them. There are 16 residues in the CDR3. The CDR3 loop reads CASSYSPQLTSYGYTF. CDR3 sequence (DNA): TGTGCCAGCAGTTACTCCCCCCAACTAACTAGTTATGGCTACACCTTC.

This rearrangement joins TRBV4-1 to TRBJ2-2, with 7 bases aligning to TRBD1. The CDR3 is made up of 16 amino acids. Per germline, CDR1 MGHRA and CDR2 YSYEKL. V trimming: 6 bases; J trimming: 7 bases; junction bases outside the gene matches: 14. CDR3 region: CASSRVQGQGNGELFF. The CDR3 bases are TGCGCCAGCAGTCGGGTACAGGGGCAAGGGAACGGGGAGCTGTTTTTT.

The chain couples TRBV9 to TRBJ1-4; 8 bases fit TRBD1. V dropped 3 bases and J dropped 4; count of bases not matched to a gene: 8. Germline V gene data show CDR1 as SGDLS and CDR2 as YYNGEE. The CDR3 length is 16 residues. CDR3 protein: CASSAPTGVGNEKLFF. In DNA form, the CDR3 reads TGTGCCAGCAGCGCCCCGACAGGGGTGGGTAATGAAAAACTGTTTTTT.

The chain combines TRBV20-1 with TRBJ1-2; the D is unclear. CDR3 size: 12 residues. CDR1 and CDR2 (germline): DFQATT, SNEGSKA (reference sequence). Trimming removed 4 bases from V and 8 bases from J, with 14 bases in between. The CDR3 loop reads CSANEDTAGYTF. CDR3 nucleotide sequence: TGCAGTGCTAATGAAGACACCGCAGGCTACACCTTC.

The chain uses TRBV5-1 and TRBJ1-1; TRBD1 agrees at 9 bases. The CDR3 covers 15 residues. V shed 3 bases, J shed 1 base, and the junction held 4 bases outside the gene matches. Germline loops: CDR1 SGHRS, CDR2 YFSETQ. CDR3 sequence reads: CASSWGQGQNTEAFF. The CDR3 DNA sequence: TGCGCCAGCAGCTGGGGACAGGGACAGAACACTGAAGCTTTCTTT.

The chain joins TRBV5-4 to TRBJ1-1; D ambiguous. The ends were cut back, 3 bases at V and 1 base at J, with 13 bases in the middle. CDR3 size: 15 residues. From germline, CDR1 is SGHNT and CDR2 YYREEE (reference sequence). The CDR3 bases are TGTGCCAGCAGCTCGACGAGTACCGGGAACACTGAAGCTTTCTTT. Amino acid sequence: CASSSTSTGNTEAFF.

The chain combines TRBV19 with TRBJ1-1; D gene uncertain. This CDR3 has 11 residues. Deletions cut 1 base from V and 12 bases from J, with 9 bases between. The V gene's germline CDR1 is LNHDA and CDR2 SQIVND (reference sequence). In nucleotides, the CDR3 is TGTGCCAGTAGTATAGGGCAGGTAACTTTCTTT. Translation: CASSIGQVTFF.

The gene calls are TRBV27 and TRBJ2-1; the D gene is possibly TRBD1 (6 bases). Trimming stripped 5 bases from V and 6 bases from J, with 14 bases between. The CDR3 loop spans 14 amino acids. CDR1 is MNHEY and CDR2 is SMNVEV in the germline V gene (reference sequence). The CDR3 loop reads CASSRGTGINEQFF. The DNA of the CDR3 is TGTGCCAGCAGTCGCGGAACAGGGATCAATGAGCAGTTCTTC.

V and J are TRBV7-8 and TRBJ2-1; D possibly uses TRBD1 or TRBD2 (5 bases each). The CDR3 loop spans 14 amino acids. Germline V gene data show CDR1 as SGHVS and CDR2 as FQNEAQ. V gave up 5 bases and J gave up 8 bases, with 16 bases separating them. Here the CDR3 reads CASSRGLLGDEQFF. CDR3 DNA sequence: TGTGCCAGCAGCCGAGGCTTACTAGGGGATGAGCAGTTCTTC.

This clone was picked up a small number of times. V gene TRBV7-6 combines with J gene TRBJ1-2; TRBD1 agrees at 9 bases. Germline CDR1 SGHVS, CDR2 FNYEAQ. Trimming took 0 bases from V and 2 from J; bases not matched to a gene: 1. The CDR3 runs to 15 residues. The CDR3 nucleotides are TGTGCCAGCAGCTTAGCCGACAGGGGGAACTATGGCTACACCTTC. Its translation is CASSLADRGNYGYTF.

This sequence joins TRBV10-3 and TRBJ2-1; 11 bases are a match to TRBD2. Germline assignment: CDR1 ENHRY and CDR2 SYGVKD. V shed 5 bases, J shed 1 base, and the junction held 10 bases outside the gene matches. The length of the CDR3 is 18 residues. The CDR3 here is CAISTGTSGALSYNEQFF. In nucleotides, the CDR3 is TGTGCCATCAGTACCGGGACTAGCGGCGCGCTATCCTACAATGAGCAGTTCTTC.